This TCR beta chain emerged from a study of blood T cell repertoires in COVID-19. At the level of the study: Nucleic acid was either cDNA or gDNA, and it came from T cells, B-cell-depleted T cells, or PBMCs.

Authors' analysis steps: Amplified reference gene primers provided the basis for estimating nucleated cell counts. The method was immunoSEQ multiplex PCR; TCRdb's version includes in-frame clones alone and lacks a portion of them. The V and J calls and clone size are taken from that table; D and trimming were inferred from the DNA. The profile shows about 78,000 clones, about 90% of them singletons. Between the trimmed V and J ends, which lost 3 bases and 0 bases, there was a span of 11 bases. Germline-derived CDR1 and CDR2 are KGHSH and LQKENI. The CDR3 consists of 15 residues. The sequence was obtained from a woman aged 45 to 65 in a cohort sampled during active COVID-19. The chain couples TRBV18 to TRBJ1-1, with D tentatively TRBD1 (6 bases). The material sequenced was peripheral blood. The chain's CDR3 is CASSPGTTMNTEAFF. CDR3 coding DNA: TGTGCCAGCTCACCTGGGACAACTATGAACACTGAAGCTTTCTTT.